The 22 T cell receptor beta chains given below trace back to one sample, sequenced in a study of breast tumors, draining lymph nodes, adjacent tissues. Each CDR3 protein gets one entry after TCRdb re-called the multiplex PCR reads with MiXCR. The repertoire holds some 200,000 distinct CDR3 sequences, about 32% seen once, with 4% to 5.5% in the top ten. Samples came from axillary lymph nodes draining the breast cancer. The sample comprised axillary lymph node tissue. The receptors here all came from a female donor with breast cancer. Some clones in this sample may be carry-over from other donors' samples.

Only a few counts were recorded for this clonotype. J is TRBJ1-2 and V is TRBV6-6, with D hard to call. The germline V gene has CDR1 MNHNY and CDR2 SVGAGI (reference sequence). The CDR3 spans 13 residues. V was pared by 5 bases and J by 7 bases, with 14 bases between. CDR3 region: CASSHAPEGGYTF. CDR3 in DNA: TGTGCCAGCAGTCACGCGCCAGAGGGTGGCTACACCTTC.

This clonotype occurred many times. The CDR3 region has the DNA TGTGCCAGCAGCTTATTTGGGGGGGGCGGCGACGAGCAGTACTTC. It translates to CASSLFGGGGDEQYF. The chain employs TRBV11-2 and TRBJ2-7, with D possibly TRBD2 on 7 matching bases. The CDR3 covers 15 residues. Trimming cost V 2 bases and J 5 bases, with 16 bases left between them. Germline V gives CDR1 SGHAT, CDR2 FQNNGV.

The chain recombines TRBV7-3 with TRBJ2-3, with TRBD1 matching 11 bases. The CDR3 covers 16 residues. Germline lookup yields CDR1 SGHTA and CDR2 FQGTGA. V lost 4 bases to trimming and J lost 6 bases; unmatched junction nucleotides: 9. The CDR3 coding sequence is TGTGCCAGCAGCTCCGGGACAGGGGGAGGAGGGGATACGCAGTATTTT. Residues: CASSSGTGGGGDTQYF. The complete variable domain, with remaining parts taken from reference TRBV7-3 and TRBJ2-3, reads GAGVSQTPSNKVTEKGKYVELRCDPISGHTALYWYRQSLGQGPEFLIYFQGTGAADDSGLPNDRFFAVRPEGSVSTLKIQRTERGDSAVYLCASSSGTGGGGDTQYFGPGTRLTVL.

The gene calls are TRBV12-3 or TRBV12-4 and TRBJ2-2; 12 nucleotides match TRBD2. V gave up 5 bases and J gave up 5 bases; unmatched junction bases: 9. This CDR3 has 17 amino acids. CDR3 nucleotide sequence: TGTGCCAGCAGTCTACGACTAGCGGGAGAAGGGACCGGGGAGCTGTTTTTT. Protein sequence: CASSLRLAGEGTGELFF.

In its sample, this clonotype was seen many times. This chain uses TRBV7-8 with TRBJ2-7; 7 bases fit TRBD1. V lost 5 bases and J lost 4; bases outside the gene matches: 2. Germline V gives CDR1 SGHVS, CDR2 FQNEAQ. CDR3 size: 12 residues. The CDR3 DNA sequence: TGTGCCAGCAGCAGGGGACAGTACGAGCAGTACTTC. Protein: CASSRGQYEQYF.

The chain joins TRBV20-1 to TRBJ1-2, with TRBD1 matching 7 bases. With 6 bases clipped from V and 4 bases from J, the junction kept 11 bases outside the gene matches. The length of the CDR3 is 14 residues. Germline-derived CDR1 and CDR2 are DFQATT and SNEGSKA (reference sequence). CDR3 loop: CSASSPRDSYGYTF. CDR3 coding DNA: TGCAGTGCCAGCAGTCCACGGGACAGCTATGGCTACACCTTC.

This rearrangement joins TRBV15 to TRBJ2-5, with 8 positions matching TRBD1. The germline gives CDR1 LNHNV, CDR2 YYDKDF (reference sequence). J gave up 5 bases and V 0 bases, and 8 bases lay outside the gene matches. CDR3 size: 16 residues. The CDR3 loop is CATSREGRGQGETQYF. CDR3 bases: TGTGCCACCAGCAGAGAAGGCAGGGGGCAGGGGGAGACCCAGTACTTC.

The chain has TRBV29-1 and TRBJ2-1; D could derive from TRBD1 or TRBD2 (5 bases each). This CDR3 region has 16 residues. The V gene lost 4 bases and the J gene lost 4 bases, with 20 bases spanning the gap. Looked up from germline, CDR1 is SQVTM and CDR2 is ANQGSEA. The CDR3: CSVVYYLGEQYNEQFF. CDR3 coding DNA: TGCAGCGTTGTTTACTACTTAGGGGAGCAGTACAATGAGCAGTTCTTC.

Many counts were recorded for this clonotype. As DNA, the CDR3 is TGCAGTGCTAGTATTGCGGGACTGTCCCAAGAGACCCAGTACTTC. It encodes CSASIAGLSQETQYF. The chain recombines TRBV20-1 with TRBJ2-5, with D maybe TRBD2 (6 bases). The germline V gene encodes CDR1 DFQATT and CDR2 SNEGSKA (reference sequence). This CDR3 comprises 15 residues. Trimming removed 3 bases from V and 1 base from J, with 15 bases in between.

This rearrangement joins TRBV2 to TRBJ1-4; a weak D match, TRBD1 (6 bases). Germline V gene sequence: CDR1 SNHLY, CDR2 FYNNEI. V lost 7 bases and J lost 1, with 10 bases in between. The CDR3 is made up of 14 amino acids. Here the CDR3 reads CASKGGGTNEKLFF. Written as DNA, the CDR3 is TGTGCCAGCAAGGGAGGGGGAACTAATGAAAAACTGTTTTTT.

V is TRBV20-1 and J is TRBJ2-1; D possibly uses TRBD1 or TRBD2 (5 bases each). The CDR3 loop spans 17 amino acids. In germline, CDR1 is DFQATT, CDR2 SNEGSKA (reference sequence). The CDR3 protein is CRGRRRGVGRATNEQFF. CDR3 nucleotide sequence: TGCAGGGGCCGCCGTCGAGGGGTGGGGCGCGCAACTAATGAGCAGTTCTTC.

Remarks on this clonotype: This may stem from a read error, because a much larger clone lies one nucleotide away. This chain links TRBV6-2 or TRBV6-3 with TRBJ2-3, with a possible D match to TRBD1 (6 bases). Germline V gene lookup returns CDR1 MNHEY and CDR2 SVGEGT. This CDR3 contains 17 residues. The CDR3 bases are TGTGCCGGCAGTTACGACTCTAGGGGGACCAACACAGATACGCAGTATTTT. Amino acid sequence: CAGSYDSRGTNTDTQYF.

This clonotype has a handful of counts. With a much larger clone just one base away, this may be a read error. The chain joins TRBV20-1 to TRBJ1-2; D might be TRBD1 (6 bases). Germline CDR1 and CDR2: DFQATT and SNEGSKA (reference sequence). The CDR3 loop spans 15 amino acids. The CDR3 nucleotides are TGCAGTGCTAGAGATCTTCTCTTGGGGGCACTCCCCTGGGACTTC. This gives the protein CSARDLLLGALPWDF.

The chain uses TRBV30 and TRBJ2-1, with 14 bases identical to TRBD2. V trimming: 2 bases; J trimming: 8 bases; junction bases outside the gene matches: 2. This CDR3 comprises 14 residues. Germline CDR1 is GTSNPN and CDR2 is SVGIG (reference sequence). CDR3 in DNA: TGTGCCTGGAGTAGACTAGCGGGAGGGCATGAGCAGTTCTTC. Encoded protein: CAWSRLAGGHEQFF.

There are many counts of this clonotype. The chain joins TRBV20-1 to TRBJ2-1; D possibly corresponds to TRBD1 (5 bases). There are 15 residues in the CDR3. The V and J ends lost 4 bases and 3 bases respectively, with 16 bases between them. CDR1 and CDR2 (germline): DFQATT, SNEGSKA (reference sequence). CDR3 region: CSAIWQGRYYNEQFF. The CDR3 bases are TGCAGTGCTATATGGCAGGGTCGATACTACAATGAGCAGTTCTTC.

This clonotype was seen at least ten times. This chain uses TRBV6-5 with TRBJ2-1, with unresolved D. Germline-derived CDR1 and CDR2 are MNHEY and SVGAGI. Trimming cost V 4 bases and J 5 bases, with 6 bases left between them. The CDR3 extends over 12 amino acids. CDR3: CASSSRHNEQFF. The CDR3, as DNA: TGTGCCAGCAGTTCCCGTCACAATGAGCAGTTCTTC.

J is TRBJ2-7 and V is TRBV12-3 or TRBV12-4; D is tentatively TRBD1 or TRBD2 (6 bases each). The CDR3 is 14 residues long. Trimming pared 3 bases from V and 2 bases from J, leaving 11 bases between. CDR3: CASSFAGQAYEQYF. For the CDR3, the DNA is TGTGCCAGCAGTTTCGCGGGACAAGCCTACGAGCAGTACTTC.

This clonotype was observed many times. The chain recombines TRBV28 with TRBJ2-7; D possibly matches TRBD1 or TRBD2 (5 bases each). Trimming cost V 6 bases and J 3 bases, with 12 bases left between them. The CDR3 has 13 residues. Per the germline V gene, CDR1 is MDHEN and CDR2 is SYDVKM. CDR3 nucleotides: TGTGCCAGCAGCCACGGGGCGATCTACGAGCAGTACTTC. This codes for CASSHGAIYEQYF. Full variable domain (rest looked up from reference TRBV28 and TRBJ2-7): DVKVTQSSRYLVKRTGEKVFLECVQDMDHENMFWYRQDPGLGLRLIYFSYDVKMKEKGDIPEGYSVSREKKERFSLILESASTNQTSMYLCASSHGAIYEQYFGPGTRLTVT.

This clonotype has a count of ten or more. The chain recombines TRBV29-1 with TRBJ2-1; the D gene could be TRBD1 or TRBD2 (5 bases each). The V gene lost 5 bases and the J gene lost 5 bases, with 10 bases spanning the gap. CDR3 length equals 12 residues. Germline loops: CDR1 SQVTM, CDR2 ANQGSEA. The CDR3 spells CSVYQGHNEQFF. DNA for the CDR3: TGCAGCGTTTACCAGGGACACAATGAGCAGTTCTTC.

The chain is built from TRBV3-1 and TRBJ1-1; the D is unclear. Deletions cut 0 bases from V and 11 bases from J, with 7 bases between. The V gene's germline CDR1 is LGHDT and CDR2 YNNKEL (reference sequence). The CDR3 spans 11 residues. CDR3 nucleotide sequence: TGTGCCAGCAGCCAAGAAGGCGAGGCTTTCTTT. Residues: CASSQEGEAFF.

The rearrangement links TRBV20-1 to TRBJ1-1; 8 positions match TRBD1. The germline CDR1 and CDR2 sequences are DFQATT and SNEGSKA (reference sequence). J lost 4 bases, V lost 0 bases, and 7 bases had no gene match. CDR3 size: 15 residues. The CDR3 DNA follows: TGCAGTGCTAGAGATCCCGACAGGGGAACCACTGAAGCTTTCTTT. It yields the protein CSARDPDRGTTEAFF.

About this clonotype itself: This may be a read error, as it is one base from a much larger clone. The chain links TRBV6-1 to TRBJ2-1; possibly TRBD1 for D (5 bases). This CDR3 region has 13 residues. In germline, CDR1 is MNHNS, CDR2 SASEGT. The V and J ends lost 5 bases and 7 bases respectively, with 12 bases between them. CDR3 protein: CASSHRSGNEQFF. The CDR3 DNA reads as TGTGCCAGCAGTCACAGGTCAGGGAATGAGCAGTTCTTC.